What follows are 23 T cell receptor beta chains derived from one specimen sequenced in a study of blood T cell repertoires in COVID-19. This table comes from immunoSEQ multiplex PCR, and its TCRdb copy is limited to in-frame clones, with some not included. The sample gives around 130,000 clones, about 84% of which show up once; about 3.9% is in the top ten. The sequencing sample was made of peripheral blood. The source of these receptors is a man aged 60 to 69 with acute or convalescent COVID-19.

The rearrangement joins TRBV19 to TRBJ2-3, with 8 bases that match TRBD2. Germline V gene lookup returns CDR1 LNHDA and CDR2 SQIVND (reference sequence). Trimming cost V 5 bases and J 3 bases; bases outside gene matches: 7. The CDR3 is made up of 15 amino acids. This CDR3 is CASSVSGIGTDTQYF. The CDR3 DNA follows: TGTGCCAGTAGTGTTAGCGGGATAGGGACAGATACGCAGTATTTT.

This clone occurred once. J is TRBJ2-5 and V is TRBV5-6; 7 bases line up with TRBD2. The CDR3 totals 15 residues. Trimming at V came to 6 bases and at J to 3 bases, leaving 11 bases not matched to a gene. Germline assignment: CDR1 SGHDT and CDR2 YYEEEE. Written as DNA, the CDR3 is TGTGCCAGCATCCTGTTAGGGGCGGGGGAAGAGACCCAGTACTTC. This codes for CASILLGAGEETQYF.

J is TRBJ2-1 and V is TRBV5-5, with 8 bases that match TRBD1. J lost 3 bases, V lost 3 bases, and 2 bases had no gene match. Germline CDR1 and CDR2: SGHKS and YYEKEE (reference sequence). The CDR3 totals 14 residues. The CDR3 protein is CASSSDRGYNEQFF. Here the CDR3 DNA reads TGTGCCAGCAGCTCCGACAGGGGCTACAATGAGCAGTTCTTC.

J is TRBJ1-5 and V is TRBV28; 9 nucleotides agree with TRBD1. This CDR3 is built from 15 residues. Trimming cost V 5 bases and J 5 bases; bases outside gene matches: 7. Germline assignment: CDR1 MDHEN and CDR2 SYDVKM. CDR3 residues: CASSPHTGGDQPQHF. The CDR3 coding sequence is TGTGCCAGCAGTCCACACACAGGGGGCGATCAGCCCCAGCATTTT.

The chain carries TRBV27 and TRBJ2-7; TRBD1 matches at 8 bases. This CDR3 comprises 16 residues. Unmatched junction bases numbered 10, after V lost 4 bases and J lost 2 bases. CDR1 is MNHEY, CDR2 SMNVEV, per germline (reference sequence). Here the CDR3 reads CASSSTRGPTPYEQYF. CDR3 nucleotides: TGTGCCAGCAGTTCCACCAGGGGGCCTACTCCCTACGAGCAGTACTTC.

This clone was observed once. The chain joins TRBV7-8 to TRBJ2-7; 12 bases map to TRBD2. V dropped 4 bases and J dropped 0; count of bases not matched to a gene: 10. This CDR3 region has 18 residues. CDR1 is SGHVS, CDR2 FQNEAQ, per germline. CDR3 sequence (DNA): TGTGCCAGCAGCTCAAGTAGGACTAGCGGGATGAGCTCCTACGAGCAGTACTTC. Protein sequence: CASSSSRTSGMSSYEQYF.

The chain is built from TRBV5-1 and TRBJ2-1, with D possibly matching TRBD2 (6 bases). Per the germline V gene, CDR1 is SGHRS and CDR2 is YFSETQ. V lost 4 bases, J lost 4 bases, and 18 bases lay in between. The CDR3 is 16 amino acids. The CDR3 nucleotides are TGCGCCAGCAGCCCCCCGGGCCTTAGCGGATACAATGAGCAGTTCTTC. Protein: CASSPPGLSGYNEQFF.

The chain combines TRBV7-9 with TRBJ2-7; TRBD2 might be the D (5 bases). The CDR3 runs to 12 residues. The V gene lost 6 bases and the J gene lost 4 bases, with 10 bases spanning the gap. Germline CDR1 SEHNR, CDR2 FQNEAQ (reference sequence). The CDR3 nucleotides read TGTGCCAGCAGTCCCTCGGGGTACGAGCAGTACTTC. It codes for CASSPSGYEQYF.

CDR3 sequence (DNA): TGTGCCAGCAGCGGGGGACAGGGCGCCGGGGAGCTGTTTTTT. Residues: CASSGGQGAGELFF. V gene TRBV9 combines with J gene TRBJ2-2; 9 bases fit TRBD1. CDR3 length equals 14 residues. CDR1 is SGDLS and CDR2 is YYNGEE in the germline V gene. V was pared by 3 bases and J by 6 bases, with 3 bases of the junction left unmatched.

V is TRBV28 and J is TRBJ1-2; D may be TRBD1 (6 bases). V gave up 4 bases and J gave up 6 bases, with 6 bases separating them. The CDR3 sequence is 11 residues long. Germline CDR1 and CDR2: MDHEN and SYDVKM. The CDR3 sequence is CASSSGDGYTF. CDR3 DNA: TGTGCCAGCAGTTCAGGGGATGGCTACACCTTC.

This chain connects TRBV4-2 to TRBJ2-5, with 12 bases lining up with TRBD2. CDR3 length equals 16 residues. V lost 1 base and J lost 4; bases outside the gene matches: 4. In germline, CDR1 is LGHNA, CDR2 YNFKEQ. The CDR3 loop is CASSQAPGLAGETQYF. The CDR3 region has the DNA TGTGCCAGCAGCCAAGCACCGGGACTAGCGGGAGAGACCCAGTACTTC.

The V gene is TRBV7-2, the J gene TRBJ2-1; 14 bases are shared with TRBD2. CDR3 length equals 17 residues. The V gene end was trimmed by 2 bases and the J gene end by 6 bases; junction bases not matched to a gene: 6. Germline CDR1 reads SGHTA; CDR2 reads FQGNSA. CDR3 region: CASSLKPGLAGGNEQFF. The CDR3 DNA reads TGTGCCAGCAGCTTAAAACCCGGACTAGCGGGAGGCAATGAGCAGTTCTTC.

The J gene is TRBJ1-2, the V gene TRBV28; D might be TRBD1 (6 bases). The CDR3 contains 12 residues. The germline V gene has CDR1 MDHEN and CDR2 SYDVKM. Trimming stripped 5 bases from V and 8 bases from J, with 12 bases between. The DNA for the CDR3 is TGTGCCAGCAGTCGCAGGGGTTGGGGCTACACCTTC. It encodes CASSRRGWGYTF.

This chain uses TRBV12-3 or TRBV12-4 with TRBJ1-2; D is unclear. The CDR3 has 13 amino acids. With 5 bases removed from V and 2 bases from J, the gap between germline ends came to 9 bases. The CDR3 sequence is CASSPHGNYGYTF. CDR3 bases: TGTGCCAGCAGTCCACACGGGAACTATGGCTACACCTTC.

The count of this clone is one. The rearrangement links TRBV5-1 to TRBJ2-1, with D hard to call. The CDR3 runs 16 residues. Germline CDR1 is SGHRS and CDR2 is YFSETQ. V was clipped by 2 bases and J by 2 bases, with 14 bases between them. The CDR3 bases are TGCGCCAGCAGCTTTGGCCGGAGCCCCCCCTACAATGAGCAGTTCTTC. Amino acids: CASSFGRSPPYNEQFF. The full variable domain, completed using reference TRBV5-1 and TRBJ2-1, is KAGVTQTPRYLIKTRGQQVTLSCSPISGHRSVSWYQQTPGQGLQFLFEYFSETQRNKGNFPGRFSGRQFSNSRSEMNVSTLELGDSALYLCASSFGRSPPYNEQFFGPGTRLTVL.

This clone was seen a handful of times. The V gene is TRBV24-1, the J gene TRBJ2-3; TRBD2 matches at 11 bases. V was pared by 5 bases and J by 4 bases, with 7 bases of the junction left unmatched. The CDR3 is 16 residues long. The germline V gene has CDR1 KGHDR and CDR2 SFDVKD. The CDR3 reads CATSALAGGLADTQYF. CDR3 sequence (DNA): TGTGCCACCAGTGCCTTAGCGGGAGGGCTGGCAGATACGCAGTATTTT.

This clone was recorded once. Here the CDR3 DNA reads TGTGCCAGCAGCTTACAGGCGGCCTACAATGAGCAGTTCTTC. It yields the protein CASSLQAAYNEQFF. V gene TRBV5-6 combines with J gene TRBJ2-1; tentative D call: TRBD1 (5 bases). The V end was cut by 2 bases, the J end by 2 bases, with 8 bases between. The CDR3 sequence is 14 residues long. Per the germline V gene, CDR1 is SGHDT and CDR2 is YYEEEE. Using reference TRBV5-6 and TRBJ2-1 for the parts outside the CDR3, the full variable domain is DAGVTQSPTHLIKTRGQQVTLRCSPKSGHDTVSWYQQALGQGPQFIFQYYEEEERQRGNFPDRFSGHQFPNYSSELNVNALLLGDSALYLCASSLQAAYNEQFFGPGTRLTVL.

This chain links TRBV30 with TRBJ1-1; D is uncertain. This CDR3 has 11 residues. Trimming removed 4 bases from V and 8 bases from J, with 11 bases in between. Germline loops: CDR1 GTSNPN, CDR2 SVGIG (reference sequence). The DNA of the CDR3 is TGTGCCTGGACCCTCGCCGGGGAAGCTTTCTTT. This encodes CAWTLAGEAFF.

J is TRBJ2-5 and V is TRBV28, with unresolved D. The germline CDR1 and CDR2 sequences are MDHEN and SYDVKM. The CDR3 extends over 13 amino acids. The V end was cut by 4 bases, the J end by 4 bases, with 10 bases between. The CDR3 reads CASSSAYLETQYF. CDR3 bases: TGTGCCAGCAGTTCCGCGTATCTAGAGACCCAGTACTTC.

The chain employs TRBV6-2 or TRBV6-3 and TRBJ2-2; tentative D call: TRBD1 (6 bases). V lost 5 bases to trimming and J lost 5 bases, with 9 bases between them. This CDR3 is 13 amino acids long. From germline, CDR1 is MNHEY and CDR2 SVGEGT. The CDR3 nucleotides are TGTGCCAGCAGTCCCCAGGGGACCGGGGAGCTGTTTTTT. Translation: CASSPQGTGELFF.

CDR3 loop: CASSPGTRWLDTQYF. The CDR3 region has the DNA TGTGCCAGCAGTCCGGGGACAAGGTGGTTAGATACGCAGTATTTT. The gene calls are TRBV28 and TRBJ2-3; D may be TRBD1 (6 bases). CDR1 and CDR2 from the germline V gene are MDHEN and SYDVKM. V was pared by 5 bases and J by 5 bases, with 17 bases between. The CDR3 extends over 15 amino acids.

The chain links TRBV3-1 (or the pseudogene TRBV3-2) to TRBJ2-7, with D unclear. Germline V CDR1 and CDR2: LGHDT, YNNKEL (reference sequence). The germline V and J ends were trimmed by 0 bases and 3 bases, with 9 bases remaining between them. The CDR3 covers 14 residues. CDR3 residues: CASSQDWAVYEQYF. Written as DNA, the CDR3 is TGTGCCAGCAGCCAAGATTGGGCAGTCTACGAGCAGTACTTC.

The sample holds a few counts of this clone. The sample holds other DNA sequences that translate to the same CDR3. The chain recombines TRBV7-2 with TRBJ2-7; TRBD2 agrees at 7 bases. Germline V gives CDR1 SGHTA, CDR2 FQGNSA. This CDR3 is 14 amino acids long. After removal of 3 bases from V and 5 bases from J, the junction contained 7 bases not matched to a gene. CDR3 residues: CASSFPGTTNEQYF. DNA for the CDR3: TGTGCCAGCAGCTTCCCCGGGACTACCAACGAGCAGTACTTC.